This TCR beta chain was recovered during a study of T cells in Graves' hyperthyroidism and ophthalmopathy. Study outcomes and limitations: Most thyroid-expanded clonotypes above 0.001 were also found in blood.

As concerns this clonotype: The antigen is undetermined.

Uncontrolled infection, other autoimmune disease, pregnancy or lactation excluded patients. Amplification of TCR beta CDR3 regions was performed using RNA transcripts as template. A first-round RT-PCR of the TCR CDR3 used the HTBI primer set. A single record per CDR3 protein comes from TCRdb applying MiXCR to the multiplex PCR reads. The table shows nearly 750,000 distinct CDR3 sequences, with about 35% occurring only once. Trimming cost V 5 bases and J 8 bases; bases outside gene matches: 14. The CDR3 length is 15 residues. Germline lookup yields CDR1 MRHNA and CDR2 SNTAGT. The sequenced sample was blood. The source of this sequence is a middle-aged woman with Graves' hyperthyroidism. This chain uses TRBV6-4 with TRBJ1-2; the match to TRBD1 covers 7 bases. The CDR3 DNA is TGTGCCAGCAGTCCCTCGGCCGGGGACAGAAGGGGCTACACCTTC. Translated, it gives CASSPSAGDRRGYTF.